These T cell receptor beta chains were read from a single sample in a study of immune heterogeneity within non-small cell lung tumors. One entry per CDR3 protein results from TCRdb running MiXCR on the multiplex PCR reads. The data contain around 3,100 distinct CDR3 sequences, about a sixth of them singletons. The sample was lung tumor tissue. The receptors were sampled from a man in his fifties with non-small cell lung cancer. The CDR3 runs from the conserved cysteine through the conserved F or W. The order of the fields is J gene, V gene, clone size, D gene, CDR3 DNA, CDR3 protein. The D gene is left open where the match is weak. A row's size may be missing; if present it is once, few, many or a size class.

>TRBJ2-2|TRBV15|medium-sized|-
TGTGCCACCAAATGGTCAGGGAGCCCCGGGGAGCTGTTTTTT
CATKWSGSPGELFF
>TRBJ1-5|TRBV27|medium-sized|-
TGTGCCAGCAGTTTCACGGGAAGAGAGCCCCAGCATTTT
CASSFTGREPQHF
>TRBJ1-4|TRBV5-1|medium-sized|TRBD1
TGCGCCAGCAGCTTGGGGACAGGGAGGTACGAAAAACTGTTTTTT
CASSLGTGRYEKLFF
>TRBJ2-7|TRBV30|once|-
TGTGCCTGGAGTATGGGAGTATACGAGCAGTACTTC
CAWSMGVYEQYF
>TRBJ1-4|TRBV6-1|-|TRBD1
TGTACCAGCGGCGGGACAGGAGCCGATAATGAAAAACTGTTTTTT
CTSGGTGADNEKLFF
>TRBJ2-7|TRBV6-1|medium-sized|-
TGTGCCAGCCTCGGAAAAACCTACGAGCAGTACTTC
CASLGKTYEQYF
>TRBJ2-5|TRBV7-2|medium-sized|TRBD2
TGTGCCAGCAGCTCGACGACCGGAGCGGGGGGGGAGACCCAGTACTTC
CASSSTTGAGGETQYF
>TRBJ1-2|TRBV7-2|medium-sized|-
TGTGCCAGCAGCTTAATACAGGGCTATGGCTACACCTTC
CASSLIQGYGYTF
>TRBJ1-5|TRBV27|medium-sized|-
TGTGCCAGCAGTTTCATTTCGGGGCCCAATCAGCCCCAGCATTTT
CASSFISGPNQPQHF
>TRBJ1-6|TRBV20-1|medium-sized|-
TGCAGTGCTAGAGAAAGGCAAGGGGTTAATTCACCCCTCCACTTT
CSARERQGVNSPLHF
>TRBJ1-5|TRBV7-8|medium-sized|TRBD1
TGTGCCAGCAGCTCGACAGGGTGGACCGGCGGCAATCAGCCCCAGCATTTT
CASSSTGWTGGNQPQHF
>TRBJ1-5|TRBV12-3/TRBV12-4|medium-sized|-
TGTGCCAGCAGTTTAGGTCCCGACCCCAAGCATTTT
CASSLGPDPKHF
>TRBJ2-7|TRBV18|medium-sized|-
TGTGCCAGCTCATCTGGGGACGAGTACGAGCAGTACTTC
CASSSGDEYEQYF
>TRBJ1-5|TRBV7-2|medium-sized|-
TGTGCCAGCAGCTTTTTCGGGGGAAGGCCCCAGCATTTT
CASSFFGGRPQHF
>TRBJ2-7|TRBV13|medium-sized|-
TGTGCCAGCAGCTTGGGCAGCAACGTTTACGAGCAGTACTTC
CASSLGSNVYEQYF
>TRBJ2-7|TRBV11-2|medium-sized|-
TGTGCCAGCAGAGCCCCCGCCCTCTCCTACGAGCAGTACTTC
CASRAPALSYEQYF
>TRBJ2-7|TRBV2|large|TRBD1
TGTGCCAGCAGTTACGGGACAGACTCCTACGAGCAGTACTTC
CASSYGTDSYEQYF
>TRBJ2-1|TRBV20-1|medium-sized|-
TGCAGTGCTAGAGTGGGGGACTCCTACAATGAGCAGTTCTTC
CSARVGDSYNEQFF
>TRBJ1-2|TRBV11-2|medium-sized|TRBD1
TGTGCCAGCAGACGACAGGGTGACTATGGCTACACCTTC
CASRRQGDYGYTF
>TRBJ1-1|TRBV11-1|-|TRBD1
TGTGCCAGCAGCGTGGACAGGGGGAGTGAAGCTTTCTTT
CASSVDRGSEAFF